The 12 T cell receptor beta chains listed next were all sequenced from one sample in a study of T cell responses to AZD1222 COVID-19 vaccine. Sequenced by immunoSEQ multiplex PCR; TCRdb stores in-frame clones only, minus some. The data contain approximately 270,000 clones, approximately 94% of them singletons. Sequencing was performed on peripheral blood, taken 28 days after the second AZD1222 dose. Source of these receptors: an adult who received the AZD1222 COVID-19 vaccine.

This chain uses TRBV19 with TRBJ2-2; weak D call: TRBD1 (6 bases). With 4 bases removed from V and 1 base from J, the gap between germline ends came to 10 bases. The CDR3 consists of 15 residues. Germline V CDR1 and CDR2: LNHDA, SQIVND (reference sequence). CDR3 in amino acids: CASSSPGQNTGELFF. The CDR3 DNA reads TGTGCCAGTAGTAGCCCGGGACAGAACACCGGGGAGCTGTTTTTT.

The chain uses TRBV5-1 and TRBJ1-3; D call uncertain. The germline CDR1 and CDR2 sequences are SGHRS and YFSETQ. The V end lost 4 bases, the J end lost 0 bases, and 14 bases lay between the germline ends. The CDR3 spans 16 residues. CDR3 bases: TGCGCCAGCAGCGAGGCGAGACCGGCCTCTGGAAACACCATATATTTT. The encoded protein is CASSEARPASGNTIYF.

This chain connects TRBV6-5 to TRBJ1-1, with 7 bases identical to TRBD1. The CDR3 is 15 residues long. Germline V gene lookup returns CDR1 MNHEY and CDR2 SVGAGI. Unmatched junction bases numbered 11, after V lost 6 bases and J lost 4 bases. CDR3 protein: CASSHSGGAGTEAFF. In DNA, the CDR3 is TGTGCCAGCAGCCACTCAGGGGGGGCCGGCACTGAAGCTTTCTTT.

The chain uses TRBV24-1 and TRBJ2-1; 8 bases fit TRBD1. V dropped 3 bases and J dropped 5; count of bases not matched to a gene: 8. Germline V lookup: CDR1 KGHDR, CDR2 SFDVKD. CDR3 length: 16 residues. CDR3 in DNA: TGTGCCACCAGTGATACGGACAGGGCAAATAACAATGAGCAGTTCTTC. It codes for CATSDTDRANNNEQFF.

V gene TRBV28 combines with J gene TRBJ2-7; TRBD2 might be the D (5 bases). V was pared by 4 bases and J by 4 bases, with 14 bases between. Germline loops: CDR1 MDHEN, CDR2 SYDVKM. This CDR3 is 14 amino acids long. CDR3 region: CASSSGILTYEQYF. As DNA, the CDR3 is TGTGCCAGCAGTTCCGGGATTCTCACTTACGAGCAGTACTTC.

The rearrangement joins TRBV10-3 to TRBJ1-2, with D uncertain. The length of the CDR3 is 13 residues. Germline loops: CDR1 ENHRY, CDR2 SYGVKD. The germline V and J ends were trimmed by 5 bases and 12 bases, with 19 bases remaining between them. CDR3 amino acids: CAISLLHTKDDTF. As DNA, the CDR3 is TGTGCCATCAGTCTACTTCACACCAAGGACGACACCTTC.

The rearrangement joins TRBV7-8 to TRBJ2-3, with D maybe TRBD2 (5 bases). Germline assignment: CDR1 SGHVS and CDR2 FQNEAQ. The CDR3 is 15 residues long. V lost 6 bases, J lost 4 bases, and 17 bases lay in between. CDR3 nucleotides: TGTGCCAGCAGTTCCGACTCCTTCGGGGCAGATACGCAGTATTTT. Translating gives CASSSDSFGADTQYF.

The J gene is TRBJ1-1, the V gene TRBV4-2, with D unresolved. The CDR3 totals 13 residues. The germline V gene encodes CDR1 LGHNA and CDR2 YNFKEQ. The V end lost 5 bases, the J end lost 5 bases, and 12 bases lay between the germline ends. This chain's CDR3 is CASSFRRETEAFF. The CDR3 region has the DNA TGTGCCAGCAGCTTTAGGCGGGAAACTGAAGCTTTCTTT.

The chain recombines TRBV6-2 or TRBV6-3 with TRBJ1-1, with 8 bases matching TRBD1. CDR3 size: 16 residues. The germline gives CDR1 MNHEY, CDR2 SVGEGT. The V gene end was trimmed by 0 bases and the J gene end by 1 base; junction bases not matched to a gene: 4. The chain's CDR3 is CASSYSQGARNTEAFF. In nucleotides, the CDR3 is TGTGCCAGCAGTTACTCCCAGGGGGCGCGGAACACTGAAGCTTTCTTT.

The chain is built from TRBV5-1 and TRBJ2-7; TRBD2 matches 10 bases. The V segment lost 5 bases and the J segment 3 bases; nucleotides outside the gene matches: 5. The CDR3 consists of 14 residues. Germline CDR1 SGHRS, CDR2 YFSETQ. DNA for the CDR3: TGCGCCAGCAGAGCAGCGGGAGGGATCTACGAGCAGTACTTC. It specifies CASRAAGGIYEQYF.

The V and J genes are TRBV6-5 and TRBJ2-2; D is uncertain. V lost 6 bases, J lost 7 bases, and 12 bases lay in between. Germline V CDR1 and CDR2: MNHEY, SVGAGI. This CDR3 region has 13 residues. Here the CDR3 reads CASRAEYYGELFF. In nucleotides, the CDR3 is TGTGCCAGCAGGGCCGAGTATTACGGGGAGCTGTTTTTT.

CDR3 bases: TGCGCCAGCAGCCGGTCGGGGGGACTGAACTATGGCTACACCTTC. This sequence encodes CASSRSGGLNYGYTF. The chain carries TRBV5-1 and TRBJ1-2, with D perhaps TRBD1 (5 bases). V lost 4 bases, J lost 2 bases, and 15 bases lay in between. CDR1 is SGHRS and CDR2 is YFSETQ in the germline V gene. This CDR3 comprises 15 residues.